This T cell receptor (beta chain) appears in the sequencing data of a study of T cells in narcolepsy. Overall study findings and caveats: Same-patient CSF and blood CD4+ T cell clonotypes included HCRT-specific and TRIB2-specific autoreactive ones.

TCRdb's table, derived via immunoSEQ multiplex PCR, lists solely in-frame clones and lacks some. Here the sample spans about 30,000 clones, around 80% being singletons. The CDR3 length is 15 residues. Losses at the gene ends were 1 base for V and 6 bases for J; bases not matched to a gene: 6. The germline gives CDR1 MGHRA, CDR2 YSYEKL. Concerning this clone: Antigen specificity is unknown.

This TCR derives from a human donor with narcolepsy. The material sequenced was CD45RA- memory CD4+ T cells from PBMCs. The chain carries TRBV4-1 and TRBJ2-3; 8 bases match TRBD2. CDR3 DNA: TGCGCCAGCAGCCAAGTGGGACTAGGAGGTGATACGCAGTATTTT. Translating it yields CASSQVGLGGDTQYF.